This T cell receptor beta chain was identified in a study of regulatory T cells in long-lasting Graves disease. V lost 3 bases to trimming and J lost 2 bases, with 12 bases between them. This CDR3 spans 15 amino acids. Germline V gene data show CDR1 as MDHEN and CDR2 as SYDVKM. The authors built TCR beta libraries using iRepertoire HTBI primers and Arm-PCR of CDR3 regions. TCRdb fed the multiplex PCR reads into MiXCR, producing one record per CDR3 protein. The table has 350,000 to 400,000 distinct CDR3 sequences, about a sixth seen once. For this clonotype: A much larger clone lies a single base off, so this may be a read error.

The time point denotes: newly diagnosed GD, antithyroid drugs for less than 3 months. RNA isolated from PBMCs was used to make the TCR library. The guidelines of the American Thyroid Association were the basis for diagnosing Graves' disease. This TCR was recovered from a female donor with Graves disease. Sample: peripheral blood mononuclear cells (PBMCs), taken at new diagnosis, from a patient treated with antithyroid drugs. The V and J genes are TRBV28 and TRBJ2-3; D possibly corresponds to TRBD1 (6 bases). The DNA of the CDR3 is TGTGCCAGCAGTTTTCAGGGGAGCATCACAGATACGCAGTATTTT. As protein: CASSFQGSITDTQYF.